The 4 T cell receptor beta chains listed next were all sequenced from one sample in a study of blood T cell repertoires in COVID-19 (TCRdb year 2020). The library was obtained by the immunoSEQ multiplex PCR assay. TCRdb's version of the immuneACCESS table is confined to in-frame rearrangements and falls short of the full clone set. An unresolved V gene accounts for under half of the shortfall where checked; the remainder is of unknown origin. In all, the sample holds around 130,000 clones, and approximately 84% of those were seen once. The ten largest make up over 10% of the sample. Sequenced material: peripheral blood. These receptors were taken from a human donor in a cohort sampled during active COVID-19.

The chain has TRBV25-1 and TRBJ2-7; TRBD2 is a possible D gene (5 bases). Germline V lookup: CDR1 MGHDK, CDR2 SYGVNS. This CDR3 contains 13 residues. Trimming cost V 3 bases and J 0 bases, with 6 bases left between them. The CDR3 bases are TGTGCCAGCAGTGAGCGGGTCTCCTACGAGCAGTACTTC. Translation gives CASSERVSYEQYF.

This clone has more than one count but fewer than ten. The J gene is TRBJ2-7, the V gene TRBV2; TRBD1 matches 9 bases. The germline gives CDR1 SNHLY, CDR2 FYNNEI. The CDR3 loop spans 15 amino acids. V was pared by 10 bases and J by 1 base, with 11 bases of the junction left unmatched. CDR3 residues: CAIFRDRAPSYEQYF. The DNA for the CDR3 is TGTGCCATATTCCGGGACAGGGCCCCGTCCTACGAGCAGTACTTC.

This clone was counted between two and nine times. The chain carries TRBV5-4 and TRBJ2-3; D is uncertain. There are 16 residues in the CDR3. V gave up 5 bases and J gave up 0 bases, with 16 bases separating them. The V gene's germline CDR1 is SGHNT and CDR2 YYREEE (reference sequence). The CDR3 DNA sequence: TGTGCCAGCAGTAGAGACTCTGAACGTAGCACAGATACGCAGTATTTT. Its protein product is CASSRDSERSTDTQYF.

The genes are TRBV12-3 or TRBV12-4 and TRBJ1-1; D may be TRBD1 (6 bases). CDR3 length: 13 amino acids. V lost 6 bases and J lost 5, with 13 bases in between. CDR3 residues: CASRKHQGTEAFF. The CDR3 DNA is TGTGCCAGCAGGAAACATCAGGGGACTGAAGCTTTCTTT.